The 9 T cell receptor beta chains presented below share a single source sample, sequenced in a study of shared clonotypes between healthy human individuals. TCRdb's copy holds only in-frame clones and misses some; the assay was immunoSEQ multiplex PCR. Among 450,000 or so clones listed, around 77% were seen once. Sequences were obtained from PBMCs. Every receptor here comes from a woman between 40 and 55 years old in good health. Some clones in this sample may be carry-over from other donors' samples.

The chain employs TRBV28 and TRBJ2-2; TRBD2 matches at 13 bases. Germline V gene sequence: CDR1 MDHEN, CDR2 SYDVKM. CDR3 length equals 16 residues. The junction had 6 bases not matched to a gene; V was cut back by 5 bases and J by 6 bases. The DNA for the CDR3 is TGTGCCAGCAGTGACGGACTAGCGGGAGTTCCCGGGGAGCTGTTTTTT. It specifies CASSDGLAGVPGELFF.

This rearrangement joins TRBV19 to TRBJ2-7, with TRBD2 identical over 13 bases. The ends lost 3 bases at V and 11 bases at J; junction bases unmatched: 7. The germline V gene encodes CDR1 LNHDA and CDR2 SQIVND (reference sequence). CDR3 size: 14 residues. CDR3 protein: CASSIRGLAGRKYF. The CDR3 DNA sequence: TGTGCCAGTAGTATCAGGGGACTAGCGGGACGAAAGTACTTC.

This chain uses TRBV19 with TRBJ2-3; D is possibly TRBD2 (5 bases). V shed 3 bases and J shed 6 bases, with 10 bases lying between them. Germline CDR1 is LNHDA and CDR2 is SQIVND (reference sequence). The CDR3 runs to 13 residues. CDR3 residues: CASSMEPGDTQYF. The CDR3 DNA follows: TGTGCCAGTAGTATGGAGCCGGGGGATACGCAGTATTTT.

The chain carries TRBV4-3 and TRBJ1-2; 9 bases align to TRBD1. The V gene end was trimmed by 1 base and the J gene end by 6 bases; junction bases not matched to a gene: 6. The CDR3 has 15 residues. The V gene's germline CDR1 is LGHNA and CDR2 YSLEER. The CDR3 protein is CASSQAMGQGDGYTF. The CDR3 nucleotides read TGCGCCAGCAGCCAAGCGATGGGACAGGGTGATGGCTACACCTTC.

The DNA for the CDR3 is TGCGCCAGCAGCCAAGTTTGGGACAGACTAGCGGGGGTGGTTGAGCAGTTCTTC. This codes for CASSQVWDRLAGVVEQFF. The chain uses TRBV4-1 and TRBJ2-1, with 12 bases fitting TRBD2. Per germline, CDR1 MGHRA and CDR2 YSYEKL. This CDR3 is 18 amino acids long. The junction had 13 bases not matched to a gene; V was cut back by 1 base and J by 9 bases.

Details on this clone: A far larger clone is just one base off, so this is likely a read error. Other DNA sequences from this sample encode an identical CDR3 as well. The V gene is TRBV30, the J gene TRBJ1-1; D uncertain. Germline V gives CDR1 GTSNPN, CDR2 SVGIG (reference sequence). V was clipped by 3 bases and J by 4 bases, with 15 bases between them. CDR3 size: 14 residues. For the CDR3, the DNA is TGTGCCTGGAGGGACTCACCGGCGGGCACTGAAGCTTTCTTT. Its protein product is CAWRDSPAGTEAFF.

The V call is TRBV5-4, the J call TRBJ1-5; TRBD1 matches 12 bases. This CDR3 contains 17 residues. CDR1 is SGHNT and CDR2 is YYREEE in the germline V gene (reference sequence). Germline trimming cut 2 bases from V and 7 bases from J; bases unmatched to any gene: 10. For the CDR3, the DNA is TGTGCCAGCAGCTTCCACTCCGGGACAGGGGGCAGGCAGCCCCAGCATTTT. Its protein is CASSFHSGTGGRQPQHF.

The V call is TRBV30, the J call TRBJ1-5, with TRBD1 matching 7 bases. Germline CDR1 is GTSNPN and CDR2 is SVGIG (reference sequence). After removal of 2 bases from V and 3 bases from J, the junction contained 7 bases not matched to a gene. This CDR3 has 15 residues. Written as DNA, the CDR3 is TGTGCCTGGAGTCACCGGGACAGAGACAATCAGCCCCAGCATTTT. Amino acids: CAWSHRDRDNQPQHF.

The V and J genes are TRBV7-3 and TRBJ2-1; 11 bases align to TRBD2. The CDR3 is 15 amino acids. Germline V lookup: CDR1 SGHTA, CDR2 FQGTGA. J lost 7 bases, V lost 5 bases, and 7 bases had no gene match. The CDR3 DNA sequence: TGTGCCAGCAGCGAGCTAGCGGGAGGTAGGAATGAGCAGTTCTTC. It encodes CASSELAGGRNEQFF.